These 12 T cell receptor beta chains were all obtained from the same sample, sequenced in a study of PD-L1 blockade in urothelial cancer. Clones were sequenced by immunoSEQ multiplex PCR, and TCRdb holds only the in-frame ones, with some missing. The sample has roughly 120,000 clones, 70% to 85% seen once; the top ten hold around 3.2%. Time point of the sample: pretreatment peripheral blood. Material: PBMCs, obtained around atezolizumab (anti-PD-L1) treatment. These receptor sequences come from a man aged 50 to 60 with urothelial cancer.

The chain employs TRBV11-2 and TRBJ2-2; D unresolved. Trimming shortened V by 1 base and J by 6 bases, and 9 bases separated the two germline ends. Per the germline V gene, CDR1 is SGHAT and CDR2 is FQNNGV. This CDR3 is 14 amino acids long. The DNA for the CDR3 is TGTGCCAGCAGCTTAGTCCTAGTGTCCGGGGAGCTGTTTTTT. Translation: CASSLVLVSGELFF.

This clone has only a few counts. CDR3 sequence reads: CASSRALEGIQYF. CDR3 coding DNA: TGTGCCAGTAGTAGGGCCCTCGAAGGCATTCAGTACTTC. The V call is TRBV19, the J call TRBJ2-4; no firm D call. This CDR3 has 13 amino acids. CDR1 LNHDA and CDR2 SQIVND come from the germline V gene (reference sequence). The V end lost 4 bases, the J end lost 9 bases, and 13 bases lay between the germline ends.

CDR3 DNA: TGTGCCAGCAGCGTAGGCGGGAGGGATTTCACAGATACGCAGTATTTT. This codes for CASSVGGRDFTDTQYF. The chain joins TRBV9 to TRBJ2-3; 9 bases line up with TRBD2. Per germline, CDR1 SGDLS and CDR2 YYNGEE. This CDR3 is 16 amino acids long. V gave up 0 bases and J gave up 2 bases; unmatched junction bases: 4.

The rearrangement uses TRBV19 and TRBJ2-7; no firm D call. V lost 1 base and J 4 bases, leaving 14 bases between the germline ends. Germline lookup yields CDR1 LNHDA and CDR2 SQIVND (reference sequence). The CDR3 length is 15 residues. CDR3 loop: CASSIGAAARYEQYF. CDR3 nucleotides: TGTGCCAGTAGTATAGGTGCGGCGGCGCGGTACGAGCAGTACTTC.

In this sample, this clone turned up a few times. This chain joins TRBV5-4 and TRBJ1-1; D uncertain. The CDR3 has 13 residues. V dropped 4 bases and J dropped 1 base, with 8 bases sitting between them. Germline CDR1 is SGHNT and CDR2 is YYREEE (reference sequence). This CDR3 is CASSPYKNTEAFF. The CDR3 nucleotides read TGTGCCAGCAGCCCGTACAAGAACACTGAAGCTTTCTTT.

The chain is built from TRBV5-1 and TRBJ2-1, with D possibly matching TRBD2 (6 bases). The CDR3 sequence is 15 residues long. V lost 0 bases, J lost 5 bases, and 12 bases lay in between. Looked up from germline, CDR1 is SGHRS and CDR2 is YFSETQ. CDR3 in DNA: TGCGCCAGCAGCTTGGTTGGAGGGATCGACAATGAGCAGTTCTTC. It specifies CASSLVGGIDNEQFF.

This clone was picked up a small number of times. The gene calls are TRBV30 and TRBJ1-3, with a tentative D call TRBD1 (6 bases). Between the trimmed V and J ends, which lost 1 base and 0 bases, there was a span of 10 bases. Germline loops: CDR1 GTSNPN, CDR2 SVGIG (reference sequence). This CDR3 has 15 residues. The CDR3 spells CAWSEDRDSGNTIYF. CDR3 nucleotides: TGTGCCTGGAGTGAGGACAGAGACTCTGGAAACACCATATATTTT.

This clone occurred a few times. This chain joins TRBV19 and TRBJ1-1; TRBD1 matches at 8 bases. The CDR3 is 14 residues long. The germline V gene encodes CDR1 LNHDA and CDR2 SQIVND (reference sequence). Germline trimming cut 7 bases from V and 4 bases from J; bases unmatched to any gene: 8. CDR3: CASNPQGATTEAFF. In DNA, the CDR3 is TGTGCCAGTAACCCCCAGGGGGCGACCACTGAAGCTTTCTTT.

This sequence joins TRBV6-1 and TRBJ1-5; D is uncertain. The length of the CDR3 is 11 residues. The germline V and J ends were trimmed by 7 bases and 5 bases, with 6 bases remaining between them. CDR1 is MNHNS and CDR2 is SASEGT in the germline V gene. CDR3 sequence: CASKLDQPQHF. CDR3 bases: TGTGCCAGCAAATTAGATCAGCCCCAGCATTTT.

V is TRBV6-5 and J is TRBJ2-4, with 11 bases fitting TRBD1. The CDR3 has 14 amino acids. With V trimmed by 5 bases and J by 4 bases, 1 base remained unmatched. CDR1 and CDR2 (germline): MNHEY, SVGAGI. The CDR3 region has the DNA TGTGCCAGCAGTCGGGACAGGGGGAAAAACATTCAGTACTTC. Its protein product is CASSRDRGKNIQYF.

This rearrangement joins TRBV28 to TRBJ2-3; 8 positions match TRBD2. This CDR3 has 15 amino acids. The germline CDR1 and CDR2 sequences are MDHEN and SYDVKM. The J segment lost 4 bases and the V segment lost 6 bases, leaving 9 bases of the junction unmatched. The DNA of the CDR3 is TGTGCCAGCAGAATACTAGCGGATAGGCCAGATACGCAGTATTTT. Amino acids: CASRILADRPDTQYF.

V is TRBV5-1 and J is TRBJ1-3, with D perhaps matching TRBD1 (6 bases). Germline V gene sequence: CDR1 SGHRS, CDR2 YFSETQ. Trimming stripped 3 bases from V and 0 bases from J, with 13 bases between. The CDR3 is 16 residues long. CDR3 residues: CASSSAGAYSGNTIYF. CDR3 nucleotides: TGCGCCAGCAGCTCGGCAGGGGCCTACTCTGGAAACACCATATATTTT.